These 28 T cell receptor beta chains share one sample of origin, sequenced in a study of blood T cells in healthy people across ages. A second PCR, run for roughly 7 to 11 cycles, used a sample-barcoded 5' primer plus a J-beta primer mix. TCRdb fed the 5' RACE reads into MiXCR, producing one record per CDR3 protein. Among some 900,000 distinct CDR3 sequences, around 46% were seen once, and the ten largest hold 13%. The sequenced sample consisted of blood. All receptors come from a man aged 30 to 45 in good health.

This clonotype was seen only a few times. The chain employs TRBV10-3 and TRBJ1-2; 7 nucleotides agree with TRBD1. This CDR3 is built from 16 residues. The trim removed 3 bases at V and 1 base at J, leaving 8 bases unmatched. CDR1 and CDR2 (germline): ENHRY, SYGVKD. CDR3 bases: TGTGCCATCAGTGATCCAAGACAGGGCCTTAACTATGGCTACACCTTC. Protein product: CAISDPRQGLNYGYTF.

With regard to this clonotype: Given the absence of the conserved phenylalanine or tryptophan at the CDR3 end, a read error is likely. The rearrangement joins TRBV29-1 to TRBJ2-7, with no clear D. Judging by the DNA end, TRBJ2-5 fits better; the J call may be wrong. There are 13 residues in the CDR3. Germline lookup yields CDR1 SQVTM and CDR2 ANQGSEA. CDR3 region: CSVDNQRRETQYS. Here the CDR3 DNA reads TGCAGCGTTGATAACCAAAGACGGGAGACCCAGTACTCC.

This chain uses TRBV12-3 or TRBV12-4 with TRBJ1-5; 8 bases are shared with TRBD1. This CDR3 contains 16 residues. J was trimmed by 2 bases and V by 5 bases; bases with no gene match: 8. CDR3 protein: CASSPGGTGGNQPQHF. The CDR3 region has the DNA TGTGCCAGCAGTCCCGGGGGGACAGGCGGCAATCAGCCCCAGCATTTT.

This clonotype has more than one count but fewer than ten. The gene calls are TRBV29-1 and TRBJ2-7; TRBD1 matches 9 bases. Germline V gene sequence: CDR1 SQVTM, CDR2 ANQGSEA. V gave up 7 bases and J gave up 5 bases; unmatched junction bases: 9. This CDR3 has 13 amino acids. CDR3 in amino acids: CSAQGASRNEQYF. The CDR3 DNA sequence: TGCAGCGCACAGGGGGCCTCAAGGAACGAGCAGTACTTC.

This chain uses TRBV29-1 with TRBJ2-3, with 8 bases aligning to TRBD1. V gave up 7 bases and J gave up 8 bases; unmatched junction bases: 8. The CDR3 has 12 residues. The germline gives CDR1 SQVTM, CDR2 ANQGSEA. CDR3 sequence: CSGQGAGGTQYF. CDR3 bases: TGCAGCGGGCAGGGGGCTGGGGGTACGCAGTATTTT.

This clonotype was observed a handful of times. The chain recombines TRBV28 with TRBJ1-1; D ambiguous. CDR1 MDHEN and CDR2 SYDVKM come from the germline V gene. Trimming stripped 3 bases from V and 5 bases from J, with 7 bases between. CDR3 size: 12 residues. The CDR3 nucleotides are TGTGCCAGCAGTTTTCTCAGGACTGAAGCTTTCTTT. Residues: CASSFLRTEAFF.

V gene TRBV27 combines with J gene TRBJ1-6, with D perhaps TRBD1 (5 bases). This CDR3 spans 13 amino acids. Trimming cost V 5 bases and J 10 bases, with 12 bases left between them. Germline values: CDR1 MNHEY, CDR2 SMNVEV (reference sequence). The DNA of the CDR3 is TGTGCCAGCAGTCCAGACAGTATCTCACCCCTCCACTTT. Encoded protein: CASSPDSISPLHF.

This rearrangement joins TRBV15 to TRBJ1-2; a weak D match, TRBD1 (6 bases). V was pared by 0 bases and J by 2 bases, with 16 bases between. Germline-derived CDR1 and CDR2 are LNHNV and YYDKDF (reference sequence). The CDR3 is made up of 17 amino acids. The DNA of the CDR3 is TGTGCCACCAGCAGAGACCCACACAGGGCCTCAAACTATGGCTACACCTTC. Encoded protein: CATSRDPHRASNYGYTF.

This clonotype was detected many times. For the CDR3, the DNA is TGTGCCAGCAGCGGGACAGACCGGGGAGGCTACACCTTC. Its protein is CASSGTDRGGYTF. The rearrangement links TRBV12-3 or TRBV12-4 to TRBJ1-2; TRBD1 matches at 7 bases. J was trimmed by 8 bases and V by 6 bases; bases with no gene match: 9. The CDR3 has 13 amino acids.

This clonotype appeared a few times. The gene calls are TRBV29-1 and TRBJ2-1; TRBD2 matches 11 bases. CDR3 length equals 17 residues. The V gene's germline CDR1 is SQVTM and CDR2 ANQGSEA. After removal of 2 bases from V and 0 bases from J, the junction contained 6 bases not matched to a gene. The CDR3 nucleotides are TGCAGCGTTGAAAATTTTAGCGGGGGGGGCTCCTACAATGAGCAGTTCTTC. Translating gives CSVENFSGGGSYNEQFF.

CDR3: CSAPTGLRNQPQHF. The CDR3 DNA is TGCAGTGCACCTACAGGACTGAGGAATCAGCCCCAGCATTTT. The J gene is TRBJ1-5, the V gene TRBV20-1; possible D gene TRBD1, 5 bases. The length of the CDR3 is 14 residues. The germline gives CDR1 DFQATT, CDR2 SNEGSKA (reference sequence). V shed 6 bases and J shed 4 bases, with 16 bases lying between them.

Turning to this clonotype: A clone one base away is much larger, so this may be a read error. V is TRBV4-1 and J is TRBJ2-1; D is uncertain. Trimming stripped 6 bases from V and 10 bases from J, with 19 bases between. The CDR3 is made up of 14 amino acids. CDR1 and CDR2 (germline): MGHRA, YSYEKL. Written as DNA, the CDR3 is TGCGCCAGCAGTCAAAAGGAGACGAGCAAGGAGCAGTTCTTC. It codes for CASSQKETSKEQFF.

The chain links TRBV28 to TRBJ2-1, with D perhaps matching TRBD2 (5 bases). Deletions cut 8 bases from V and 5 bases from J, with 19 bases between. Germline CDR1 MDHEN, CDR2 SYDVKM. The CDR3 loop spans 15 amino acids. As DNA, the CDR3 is TGTGCCAGCGGTCCCCCCGGGGTTCGCGACAATGAGCAGTTCTTC. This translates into CASGPPGVRDNEQFF.

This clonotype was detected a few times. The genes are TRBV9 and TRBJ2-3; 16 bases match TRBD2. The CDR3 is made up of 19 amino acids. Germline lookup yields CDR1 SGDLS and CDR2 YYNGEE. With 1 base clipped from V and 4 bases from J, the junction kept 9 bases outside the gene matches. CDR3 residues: CASSVPAGTSGGAPDTQYF. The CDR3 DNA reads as TGTGCCAGCAGCGTACCGGCCGGGACTAGCGGGGGGGCACCAGATACGCAGTATTTT.

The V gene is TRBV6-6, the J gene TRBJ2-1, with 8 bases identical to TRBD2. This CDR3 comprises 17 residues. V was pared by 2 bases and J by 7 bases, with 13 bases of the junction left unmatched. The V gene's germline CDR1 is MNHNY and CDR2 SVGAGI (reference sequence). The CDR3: CASSYLISGGRANEQFF. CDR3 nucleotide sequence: TGTGCCAGCAGTTACCTCATAAGCGGGGGTCGGGCGAATGAGCAGTTCTTC.

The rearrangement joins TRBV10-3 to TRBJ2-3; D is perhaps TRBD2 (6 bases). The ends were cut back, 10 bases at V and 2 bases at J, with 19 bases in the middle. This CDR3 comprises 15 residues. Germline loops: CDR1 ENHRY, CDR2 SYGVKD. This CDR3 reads CATRLRDFDTDTQYF. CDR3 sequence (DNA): TGTGCCACGCGGCTCCGGGACTTCGACACAGATACGCAGTATTTT.

The DNA of the CDR3 is TGTGCCAGCAGCCGGGTAGGCTTAGAACCCCTCCACTTT. Translated, it gives CASSRVGLEPLHF. This chain joins TRBV7-2 and TRBJ1-6; D uncertain. The CDR3 contains 13 residues. V lost 5 bases to trimming and J lost 12 bases, with 14 bases between them. Germline V gene data show CDR1 as SGHTA and CDR2 as FQGNSA.

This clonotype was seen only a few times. The CDR3 reads CASSQDGVKYEQYF. The CDR3 DNA reads TGTGCCAGCAGCCAAGACGGTGTTAAGTACGAGCAGTACTTC. V gene TRBV3-1 combines with J gene TRBJ2-7; unclear D gene. There are 14 residues in the CDR3. The germline gives CDR1 LGHDT, CDR2 YNNKEL (reference sequence). V lost 0 bases to trimming and J lost 4 bases, with 10 bases between them.

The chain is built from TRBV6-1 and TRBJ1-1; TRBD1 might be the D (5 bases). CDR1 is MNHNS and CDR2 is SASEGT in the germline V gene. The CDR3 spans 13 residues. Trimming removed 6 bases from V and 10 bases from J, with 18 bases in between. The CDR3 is CASREHQGGGAFF. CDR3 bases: TGTGCCAGCAGGGAACACCAGGGTGGAGGAGCTTTCTTT.

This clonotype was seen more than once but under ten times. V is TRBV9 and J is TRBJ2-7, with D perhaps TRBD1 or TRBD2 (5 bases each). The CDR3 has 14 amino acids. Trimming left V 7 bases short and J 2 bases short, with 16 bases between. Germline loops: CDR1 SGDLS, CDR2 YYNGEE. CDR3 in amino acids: CASSGRAGTYEQYF. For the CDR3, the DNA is TGTGCCAGCTCGGGACGGGCAGGGACCTACGAGCAGTACTTC.

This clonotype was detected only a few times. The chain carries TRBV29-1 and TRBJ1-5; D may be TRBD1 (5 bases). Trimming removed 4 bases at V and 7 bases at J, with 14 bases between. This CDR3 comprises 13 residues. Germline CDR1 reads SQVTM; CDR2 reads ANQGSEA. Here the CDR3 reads CSVVQTPGQPQHF. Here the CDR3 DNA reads TGCAGCGTTGTGCAGACACCAGGGCAGCCCCAGCATTTT.

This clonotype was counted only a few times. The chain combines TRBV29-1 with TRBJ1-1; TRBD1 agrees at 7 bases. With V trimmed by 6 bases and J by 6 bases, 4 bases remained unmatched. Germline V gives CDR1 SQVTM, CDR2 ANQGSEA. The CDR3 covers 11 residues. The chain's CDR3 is CSVDREAEAFF. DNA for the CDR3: TGCAGCGTCGACAGGGAGGCTGAAGCTTTCTTT. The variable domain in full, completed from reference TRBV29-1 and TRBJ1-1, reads SAVISQKPSRDICQRGTSLTIQCQVDSQVTMMFWYRQQPGQSLTLIATANQGSEATYESGFVIDKFPISRPNLTFSTLTVSNMSPEDSSIYLCSVDREAEAFFGQGTRLTVV.

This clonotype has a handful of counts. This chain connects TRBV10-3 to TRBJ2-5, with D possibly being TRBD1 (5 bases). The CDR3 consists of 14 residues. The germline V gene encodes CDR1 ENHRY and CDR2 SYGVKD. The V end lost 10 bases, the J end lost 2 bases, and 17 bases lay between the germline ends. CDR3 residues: CATRGVREQETQYF. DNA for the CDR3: TGTGCCACCCGCGGAGTCAGGGAACAAGAGACCCAGTACTTC.

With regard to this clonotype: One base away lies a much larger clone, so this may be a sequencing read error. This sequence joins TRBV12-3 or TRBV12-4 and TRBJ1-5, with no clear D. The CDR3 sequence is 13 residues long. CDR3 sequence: CASSFRINRPQHF. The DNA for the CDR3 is TGTGCCAGCAGTTTTAGAATCAATCGGCCCCAGCATTTT.

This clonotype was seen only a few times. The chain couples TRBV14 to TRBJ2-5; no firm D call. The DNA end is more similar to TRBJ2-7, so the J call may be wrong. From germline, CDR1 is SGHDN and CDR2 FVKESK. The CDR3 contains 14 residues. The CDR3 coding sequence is TGTGCCAGCAGCCACCCGACCGCTACCTACGAGCAGTACTTC. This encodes CASSHPTATYEQYF.

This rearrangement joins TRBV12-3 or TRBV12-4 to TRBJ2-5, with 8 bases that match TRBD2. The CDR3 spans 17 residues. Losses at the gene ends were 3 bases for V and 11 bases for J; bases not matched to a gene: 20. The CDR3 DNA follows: TGTGCCAGCAGTTTCCGGACTAGCAGGGTGGGAGCCAATGAGCAGTACTTC. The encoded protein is CASSFRTSRVGANEQYF.

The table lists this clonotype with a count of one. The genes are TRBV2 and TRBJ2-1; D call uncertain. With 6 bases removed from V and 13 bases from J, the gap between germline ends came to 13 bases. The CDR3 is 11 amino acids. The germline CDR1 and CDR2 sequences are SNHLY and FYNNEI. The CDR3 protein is CASRVEKTQFF. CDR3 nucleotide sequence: TGTGCCAGCAGGGTGGAAAAGACCCAGTTCTTC.

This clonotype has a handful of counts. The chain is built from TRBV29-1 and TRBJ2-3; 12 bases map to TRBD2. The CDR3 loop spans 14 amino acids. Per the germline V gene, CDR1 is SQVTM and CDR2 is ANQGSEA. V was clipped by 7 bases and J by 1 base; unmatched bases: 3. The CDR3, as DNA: TGCAGCGGTAGGACTAGCGGGGGCACAGATACGCAGTATTTT. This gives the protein CSGRTSGGTDTQYF.